In its sample, the clone carrying this TCR beta chain was seen a few times. Its target is unknown. This sample is drawn from a study of T cells in Graves' hyperthyroidism and ophthalmopathy. Study observations and caveats: From stable hyperthyroidism, ophthalmopathy was set apart by a 13 V-J model.

The CDR3 is made up of 18 amino acids. In germline, CDR1 is SGHRS, CDR2 YFSETQ. The trim removed 0 bases at V and 5 bases at J, leaving 13 bases unmatched. Amplified TCR beta CDR3 regions derived from RNA transcripts. First-round RT-PCR with HTBI primers amplified the TCR CDR3 region. Each CDR3 protein gets one entry after TCRdb re-called the multiplex PCR reads with MiXCR. Of 700,000 or so distinct CDR3 sequences listed, about a sixth are singletons. The clonotype originates from a man aged 18-30 years with Graves' hyperthyroidism. The V and J genes are TRBV5-1 and TRBJ2-1; 8 bases agree with TRBD1. Source material: blood. The CDR3 nucleotides read TGCGCCAGCAGCTTGGTTTCCCCAAGACAGGGGCGTAACAATGAGCAGTTCTTC. Protein: CASSLVSPRQGRNNEQFF.